The text below deals with one T cell receptor beta chain. Antigen: not known. The sample originates from a study of PD-L1 blockade in urothelial cancer. As for the study in general: Twenty-five out of 29 patients were men whose urothelial cancer was bladder-origin. Points from the study as a whole: For durable-benefit patients, tumor-associated blood clones expanded more at 3 weeks.

The protocol was immunoSEQ multiplex PCR, while the TCRdb copy is restricted to in-frame clones and leaves out a portion. The sample carries around 100,000 clones, 87% recorded once. The time point is: pretreatment peripheral blood. The source was PBMCs, collected around atezolizumab (anti-PD-L1) treatment. The TCR originated in a man aged 60 to 69 with urothelial cancer.

DNA for the CDR3: TGTGCCAGCAGCAAGTCCCTCGGGACTAACTATGGCTACACCTTC. Its translation: CASSKSLGTNYGYTF. The chain carries TRBV28 and TRBJ1-2; D not certain. This CDR3 is built from 15 residues. Germline V gene sequence: CDR1 MDHEN, CDR2 SYDVKM. V was cut by 6 bases and J by 0 bases, with 14 bases left in between.